These 21 T cell receptor beta chains share one sample of origin, sequenced in a study of CD8 T cells in ankylosing spondylitis. Findings and limits, study-wide: Among TCR beta sequences, a motif of eight highly homologous variants appeared characteristic of ankylosing spondylitis blood.

No antigen is known for these receptors. Each CDR3 protein gets one entry after TCRdb re-called the 5' RACE reads with MiXCR. The sample contains fewer than 500,000 distinct CDR3 sequences, around 22% of which appear only once. Sequencing was performed on blood, either unsorted or a sorted T cell fraction (not recorded which). The receptors come from a male donor with ankylosing spondylitis.

The V gene is TRBV20-1, the J gene TRBJ2-3; D perhaps matches TRBD1 (6 bases). CDR1 is DFQATT and CDR2 is SNEGSKA in the germline V gene (reference sequence). V gave up 2 bases and J gave up 6 bases, with 18 bases separating them. The CDR3 is 15 residues long. The DNA for the CDR3 is TGCAGTGCTAGAACTACAGGGCGAATAAGGGATACGCAGTATTTT. It translates to CSARTTGRIRDTQYF.

The CDR3 protein is CASSWQGAIYEQYF. In nucleotides, the CDR3 is TGTGCCAGCAGTTGGCAGGGGGCTATCTACGAGCAGTACTTC. J is TRBJ2-7 and V is TRBV12-3 or TRBV12-4, with 8 bases matching TRBD1. V lost 4 bases and J lost 3; bases outside the gene matches: 5. The length of the CDR3 is 14 residues.

This clonotype has ten or more counts. The rearrangement links TRBV10-3 to TRBJ2-1; a possible D gene is TRBD1 (6 bases). The length of the CDR3 is 12 residues. The germline V gene has CDR1 ENHRY and CDR2 SYGVKD. Between the trimmed V and J ends, which lost 5 bases and 8 bases, there was a span of 10 bases. The CDR3: CAISTQGYEQFF. The DNA of the CDR3 is TGTGCCATCAGTACTCAGGGGTATGAGCAGTTCTTC.

As DNA, the CDR3 is TGTGCCAGCAGCCCGAACGAGGGACATTATAATGAAAAACTGTTTTTT. It translates to CASSPNEGHYNEKLFF. This chain links TRBV7-3 with TRBJ1-4; a weak D match, TRBD1 (6 bases). This CDR3 is built from 16 residues. Trimming shortened V by 5 bases and J by 4 bases, and 17 bases separated the two germline ends. CDR1 is SGHTA, CDR2 FQGTGA, per germline. The full variable domain, with the rest looked up from reference TRBV7-3 and TRBJ1-4, is GAGVSQTPSNKVTEKGKYVELRCDPISGHTALYWYRQSLGQGPEFLIYFQGTGAADDSGLPNDRFFAVRPEGSVSTLKIQRTERGDSAVYLCASSPNEGHYNEKLFFGSGTQLSVL.

The V call is TRBV12-3 or TRBV12-4, the J call TRBJ2-5; D may be TRBD1 or TRBD2 (7 bases each). The CDR3 spans 16 residues. V was pared by 1 base and J by 4 bases, with 16 bases between. The CDR3 is CASSLGGRGRGETQYF. The CDR3 coding sequence is TGTGCCAGCAGTTTAGGAGGCAGGGGGAGGGGAGAGACCCAGTACTTC.

The rearrangement links TRBV5-1 to TRBJ2-7, with TRBD1 as a possible D gene (6 bases). The CDR3 extends over 16 amino acids. Trimming shortened V by 0 bases and J by 5 bases, and 18 bases separated the two germline ends. Germline V gene lookup returns CDR1 SGHRS and CDR2 YFSETQ. The CDR3 DNA reads as TGCGCCAGCAGCTTGGAAGGACTTTCCAGGGGCCACGAGCAGTACTTC. It is translated as CASSLEGLSRGHEQYF.

The chain joins TRBV27 to TRBJ2-1; D gene ambiguous. The germline V and J ends were trimmed by 6 bases and 0 bases, with 12 bases remaining between them. The CDR3 is made up of 15 amino acids. Germline lookup yields CDR1 MNHEY and CDR2 SMNVEV (reference sequence). CDR3: CASSQTLNSYNEQFF. CDR3 bases: TGTGCCAGCAGCCAGACACTTAACTCCTACAATGAGCAGTTCTTC.

The chain employs TRBV12-3 or TRBV12-4 and TRBJ1-2; TRBD1 matches at 11 bases. The CDR3 spans 13 residues. J gave up 2 bases and V 8 bases, and 1 base lay outside the gene matches. The DNA for the CDR3 is TGTGCCAGCCGGGACAGGGGGAACTATGGCTACACCTTC. It is translated as CASRDRGNYGYTF.

The CDR3 DNA sequence: TGTGCCACCAGTTGGCAGGGACCCCAAGAGACCCAGTACTTC. Protein sequence: CATSWQGPQETQYF. The chain carries TRBV5-5 and TRBJ2-5, with D possibly being TRBD1 or TRBD2 (5 bases each). V lost 9 bases, J lost 1 base, and 16 bases lay in between. CDR1 is SGHKS and CDR2 is YYEKEE in the germline V gene (reference sequence). The length of the CDR3 is 14 residues.

This clonotype occurred once. The DNA for the CDR3 is TGTGCCAGCAGCCCCAACGGGTACTATGGCTACACCTTC. Amino acid sequence: CASSPNGYYGYTF. The genes are TRBV11-2 and TRBJ1-2; D is uncertain. V was trimmed by 5 bases and J by 3 bases, leaving 10 bases between them. The CDR3 consists of 13 residues. Germline V gene data show CDR1 as SGHAT and CDR2 as FQNNGV.

This clonotype was seen at least ten times. The chain recombines TRBV25-1 with TRBJ2-7; D ambiguous. The CDR3 runs 16 residues. Deletions cut 0 bases from V and 1 base from J, with 13 bases between. Per the germline V gene, CDR1 is MGHDK and CDR2 is SYGVNS. The CDR3 loop is CASSEYTAERSYEQYF. The DNA for the CDR3 is TGTGCCAGCAGTGAATATACGGCAGAACGATCCTACGAGCAGTACTTC.

This chain connects TRBV19 to TRBJ2-5; 9 bases line up with TRBD1. The CDR3 has 14 residues. V shed 7 bases and J 5 bases; nucleotides not matched to a gene: 8. Germline V gene data show CDR1 as LNHDA and CDR2 as SQIVND (reference sequence). This chain's CDR3 is CASNTDRGSETQYF. The CDR3 bases are TGTGCCAGTAATACAGACAGGGGGTCTGAGACCCAGTACTTC.

The CDR3 bases are TGTGCCAGCACCCCAGCCGGGACAGGTTCCTACGAGCAGTACTTC. Amino acids: CASTPAGTGSYEQYF. The J gene is TRBJ2-7, the V gene TRBV6-2 or TRBV6-3; 8 nucleotides agree with TRBD1. Trimming cost V 7 bases and J 1 base; bases outside gene matches: 9. Germline V gene lookup returns CDR1 MNHEY and CDR2 SVGEGT. This CDR3 has 15 amino acids.

In its sample, this clonotype was seen a few times. The rearrangement uses TRBV7-2 and TRBJ1-1, with D possibly being TRBD1 (6 bases). This CDR3 region has 15 residues. The V end lost 5 bases, the J end lost 6 bases, and 19 bases lay between the germline ends. Germline CDR1 SGHTA, CDR2 FQGNSA. The CDR3: CASSVRDTRGAEAFF. CDR3 coding DNA: TGTGCCAGCAGCGTCCGGGACACCCGAGGCGCTGAAGCTTTCTTT. The variable domain in full, completed from reference TRBV7-2 and TRBJ1-1, reads GAGVSQSPSNKVTEKGKDVELRCDPISGHTALYWYRQSLGQGLEFLIYFQGNSAPDKSGLPSDRFSAERTGGSVSTLTIQRTQQEDSAVYLCASSVRDTRGAEAFFGQGTRLTVV.

The rearrangement joins TRBV20-1 to TRBJ2-5; tentative D call: TRBD2 (5 bases). Germline V gene sequence: CDR1 DFQATT, CDR2 SNEGSKA (reference sequence). V lost 3 bases, J lost 7 bases, and 18 bases lay in between. This CDR3 spans 14 amino acids. The CDR3 region has the DNA TGCAGTGCTAGGGTAACACAGTACGAGGGGACCCAGTACTTC. This translates into CSARVTQYEGTQYF.

This clonotype was observed a few times. V is TRBV2 and J is TRBJ1-1; D remains ambiguous. In germline, CDR1 is SNHLY, CDR2 FYNNEI. CDR3 length: 13 residues. V lost 3 bases to trimming and J lost 4 bases, with 9 bases between them. CDR3 sequence: CASSELRATEAFF. The CDR3 DNA reads TGTGCCAGCAGTGAGTTAAGGGCCACTGAAGCTTTCTTT.

This clonotype was found a few times. The chain couples TRBV18 to TRBJ2-7, with TRBD2 identical over 12 bases. Germline V gene lookup returns CDR1 KGHSH and CDR2 LQKENI. This CDR3 is built from 16 residues. V trimming: 0 bases; J trimming: 7 bases; junction bases outside the gene matches: 7. Written as DNA, the CDR3 is TGTGCCAGCTCACCACCCGGACTAGCGGGATCGGGGGAGCAGTACTTC. This codes for CASSPPGLAGSGEQYF.

This clonotype appeared a few times. The J gene is TRBJ2-1, the V gene TRBV24-1; 8 bases match TRBD1. CDR1 and CDR2 (germline): KGHDR, SFDVKD. This CDR3 region has 16 residues. Trimming at V came to 4 bases and at J to 4 bases, leaving 8 bases not matched to a gene. The CDR3 DNA is TGTGCCACCAGTGACCTCGCCGGGACAGGATACAATGAGCAGTTCTTC. It encodes CATSDLAGTGYNEQFF.

The rearrangement uses TRBV6-2 or TRBV6-3 and TRBJ2-7; D possibly matches TRBD1 or TRBD2 (5 bases each). Germline V gives CDR1 MNHEY, CDR2 SVGEGT. The V gene lost 10 bases and the J gene lost 6 bases, with 16 bases spanning the gap. This CDR3 is built from 12 residues. The chain's CDR3 is CATRDRRSEQYF. The CDR3 bases are TGTGCCACTAGGGACCGACGGAGCGAGCAGTACTTC.

There are a few counts of this clonotype. The chain is built from TRBV12-3 or TRBV12-4 and TRBJ1-2, with a weak D call TRBD1 (6 bases). Trimming shortened V by 1 base and J by 8 bases, and 11 bases separated the two germline ends. This CDR3 region has 13 residues. CDR3 nucleotides: TGTGCCAGCAGTTTAGAGGCAGGGGTCGGCTACACCTTC. Translating gives CASSLEAGVGYTF.

The CDR3 loop reads CASSAADTQYF. The CDR3 DNA is TGTGCCAGCAGCGCGGCAGATACGCAGTATTTT. V is TRBV9 and J is TRBJ2-3; D remains ambiguous. CDR1 and CDR2 (germline): SGDLS, YYNGEE. Trimming left V 3 bases short and J 4 bases short, with 3 bases between. CDR3 size: 11 residues. Filled out from reference TRBV9 and TRBJ2-3, the complete variable domain reads DSGVTQTPKHLITATGQRVTLRCSPRSGDLSVYWYQQSLDQGLQFLIQYYNGEERAKGNILERFSAQQFPDLHSELNLSSLELGDSALYFCASSAADTQYFGPGTRLTVL.